The present TCR beta chain was sequenced within a study of cytomegalovirus exposure and HLA in healthy donors. Germline V gene lookup returns CDR1 MNHNS and CDR2 SASEGT. The CDR3 extends over 14 amino acids. V dropped 11 bases and J dropped 2; count of bases not matched to a gene: 11. Study-wide findings and caveats: Later work associated more than 15,000 TCR beta sequences with HLA alleles at 0.05 false discovery rate.

With 60 Vbeta and 13 Jbeta primers, the PCR was carried out. This table comes from immunoSEQ multiplex PCR, and its TCRdb copy is limited to in-frame clones, with some not included. The table includes around 150,000 clones, roughly 84% detected once. About this clone itself: Its antigen is still unknown.

The sequenced material came from PBMCs. This chain joins TRBV6-1 and TRBJ2-7; TRBD1 agrees at 8 bases. The receptor was isolated from a man aged 50-60 years in good health and CMV-seropositive. The CDR3 nucleotides are TGTGCCGCCCGCCCCGGGACAGGTCCCTACGAGCAGTACTTC. This sequence encodes CAARPGTGPYEQYF.